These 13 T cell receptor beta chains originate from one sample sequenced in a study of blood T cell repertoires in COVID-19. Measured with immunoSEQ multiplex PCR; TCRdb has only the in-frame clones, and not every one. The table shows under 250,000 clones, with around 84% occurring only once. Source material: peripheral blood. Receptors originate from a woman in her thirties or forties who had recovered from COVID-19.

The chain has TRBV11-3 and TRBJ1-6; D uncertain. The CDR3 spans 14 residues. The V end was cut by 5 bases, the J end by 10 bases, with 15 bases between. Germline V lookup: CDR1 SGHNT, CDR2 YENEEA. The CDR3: CASSPLGIGSPLHF. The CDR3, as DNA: TGTGCCAGCAGCCCCCTCGGGATCGGCTCACCCCTCCACTTT.

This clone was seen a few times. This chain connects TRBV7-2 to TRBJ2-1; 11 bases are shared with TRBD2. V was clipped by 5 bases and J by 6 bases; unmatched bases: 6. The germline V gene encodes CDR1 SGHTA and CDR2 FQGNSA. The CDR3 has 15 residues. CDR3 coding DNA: TGTGCCAGCAGCAGCAGACTAGCGGGGTCCAATGAGCAGTTCTTC. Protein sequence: CASSSRLAGSNEQFF.

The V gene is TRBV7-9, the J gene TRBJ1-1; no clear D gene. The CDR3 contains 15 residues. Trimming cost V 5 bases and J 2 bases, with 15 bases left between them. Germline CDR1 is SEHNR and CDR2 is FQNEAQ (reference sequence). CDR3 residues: CASSPPAGANTEAFF. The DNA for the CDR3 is TGTGCCAGCAGCCCCCCGGCAGGCGCCAACACTGAAGCTTTCTTT.

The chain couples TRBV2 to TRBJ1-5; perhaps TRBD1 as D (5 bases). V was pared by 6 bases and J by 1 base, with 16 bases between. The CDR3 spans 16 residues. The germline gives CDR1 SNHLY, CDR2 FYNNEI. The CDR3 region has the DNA TGTGCCAGCAGATCGACGGGGGGTCGGAGCAATCAGCCCCAGCATTTT. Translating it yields CASRSTGGRSNQPQHF.

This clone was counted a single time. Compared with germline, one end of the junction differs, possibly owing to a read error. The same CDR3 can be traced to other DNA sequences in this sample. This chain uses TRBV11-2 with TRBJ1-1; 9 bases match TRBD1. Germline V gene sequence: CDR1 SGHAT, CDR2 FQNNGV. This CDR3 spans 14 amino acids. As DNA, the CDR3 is TGTGCCAGCAGCTTACAACAGGGGGCCGCTGAAGCTTTTTTT. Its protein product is CASSLQQGAAEAFF.

CDR3 protein: CASSFGAGNQPQHF. The CDR3 DNA sequence: TGTGCCAGCAGTTTCGGCGCGGGCAATCAGCCCCAGCATTTT. This rearrangement joins TRBV28 to TRBJ1-5; D unresolved. Trimming shortened V by 3 bases and J by 2 bases, and 8 bases separated the two germline ends. This CDR3 has 14 amino acids. CDR1 is MDHEN, CDR2 SYDVKM, per germline.

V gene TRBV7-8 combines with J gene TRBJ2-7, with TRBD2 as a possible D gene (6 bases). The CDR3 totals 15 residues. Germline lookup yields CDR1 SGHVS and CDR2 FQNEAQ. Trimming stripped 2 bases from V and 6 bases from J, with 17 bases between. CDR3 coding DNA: TGTGCCAGCAGCTTAACGGGGGAATCGGGAAGCGAGCAGTACTTC. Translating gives CASSLTGESGSEQYF.

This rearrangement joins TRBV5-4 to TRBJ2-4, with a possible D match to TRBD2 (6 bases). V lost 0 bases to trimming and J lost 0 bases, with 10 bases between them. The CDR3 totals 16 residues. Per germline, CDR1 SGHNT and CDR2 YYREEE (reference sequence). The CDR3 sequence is CASSLGGVVAKNIQYF. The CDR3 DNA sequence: TGTGCCAGCAGCTTGGGGGGGGTCGTAGCCAAAAACATTCAGTACTTC.

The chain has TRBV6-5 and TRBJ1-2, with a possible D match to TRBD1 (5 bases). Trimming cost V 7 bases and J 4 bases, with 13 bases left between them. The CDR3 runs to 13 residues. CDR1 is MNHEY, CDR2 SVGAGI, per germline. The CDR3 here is CASKLGEGYGYTF. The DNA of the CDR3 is TGTGCCAGCAAGTTAGGGGAGGGCTATGGCTACACCTTC.

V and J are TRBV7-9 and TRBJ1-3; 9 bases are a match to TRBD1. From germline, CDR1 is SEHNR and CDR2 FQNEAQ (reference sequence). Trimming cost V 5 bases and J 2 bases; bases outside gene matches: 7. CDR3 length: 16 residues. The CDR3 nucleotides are TGTGCCAGCAGCCCAAAAGGACAGGGGCCTGGAAACACCATATATTTT. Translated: CASSPKGQGPGNTIYF.

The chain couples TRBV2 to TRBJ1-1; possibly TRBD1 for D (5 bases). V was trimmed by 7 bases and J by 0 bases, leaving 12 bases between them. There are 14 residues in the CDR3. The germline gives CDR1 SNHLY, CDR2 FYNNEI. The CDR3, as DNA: TGTGCCAGCACAAAGGGACTGATGAACACTGAAGCTTTCTTT. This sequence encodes CASTKGLMNTEAFF. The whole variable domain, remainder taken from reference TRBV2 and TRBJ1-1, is EPEVTQTPSHQVTQMGQEVILRCVPISNHLYFYWYRQILGQKVEFLVSFYNNEISEKSEIFDDQFSVERPDGSNFTLKIRSTKLEDSAMYFCASTKGLMNTEAFFGQGTRLTVV.

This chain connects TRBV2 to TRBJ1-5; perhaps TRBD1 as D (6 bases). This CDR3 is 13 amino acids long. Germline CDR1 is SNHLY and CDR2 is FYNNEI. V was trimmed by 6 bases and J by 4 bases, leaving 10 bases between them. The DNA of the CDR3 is TGTGCCAGCAGGGCTACAGGGAATCAGCCCCAGCATTTT. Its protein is CASRATGNQPQHF.

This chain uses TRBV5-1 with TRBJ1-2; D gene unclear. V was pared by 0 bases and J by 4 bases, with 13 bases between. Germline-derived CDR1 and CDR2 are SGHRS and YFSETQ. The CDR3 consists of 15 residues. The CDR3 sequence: CASSLGGFDSYGYTF. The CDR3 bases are TGCGCCAGCAGCTTGGGCGGGTTTGATAGCTATGGCTACACCTTC.